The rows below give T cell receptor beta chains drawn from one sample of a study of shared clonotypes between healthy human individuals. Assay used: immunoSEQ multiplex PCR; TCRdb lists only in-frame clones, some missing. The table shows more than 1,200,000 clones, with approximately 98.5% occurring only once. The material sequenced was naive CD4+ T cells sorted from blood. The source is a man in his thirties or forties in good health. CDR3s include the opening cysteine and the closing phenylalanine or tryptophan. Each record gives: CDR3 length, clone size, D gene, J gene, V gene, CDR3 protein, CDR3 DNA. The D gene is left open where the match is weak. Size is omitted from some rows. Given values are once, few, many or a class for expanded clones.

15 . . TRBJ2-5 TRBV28 CASLTWTEGQETQYF TGTGCCAGCCTAACCTGGACAGAAGGACAAGAGACCCAGTACTTC
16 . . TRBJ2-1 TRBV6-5 CASSYSSLRGYNEQFF TGTGCCAGCAGTTACTCTTCCTTACGGGGGTACAATGAGCAGTTCTTC
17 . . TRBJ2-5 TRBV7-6 CASSFYAYSGGGETQYF TGTGCCAGCAGCTTTTACGCTTATTCGGGGGGCGGGGAGACCCAGTACTTC
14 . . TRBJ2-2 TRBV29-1 CSVVTRTNTGELFF TGCAGCGTCGTCACAAGAACAAACACCGGGGAGCTGTTTTTT
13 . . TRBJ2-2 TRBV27 CASRWGLPGELFF TGTGCCAGCAGATGGGGACTCCCCGGGGAGCTGTTTTTT
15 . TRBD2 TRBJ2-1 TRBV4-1 CASSLLAGAHNEQFF TGCGCCAGCAGCCTCCTAGCGGGAGCCCACAATGAGCAGTTCTTC
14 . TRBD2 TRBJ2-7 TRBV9 CASSVRAGGYEQYF TGTGCCAGCAGCGTCAGGGCGGGAGGGTACGAGCAGTACTTC
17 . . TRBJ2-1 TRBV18 CASSPVAGALAHNEQFF TGTGCCAGCTCACCGGTGGCGGGGGCCCTCGCGCACAATGAGCAGTTCTTC
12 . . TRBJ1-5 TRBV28 CASRPVNQPQHF TGTGCCAGCAGACCGGTAAATCAGCCCCAGCATTTT
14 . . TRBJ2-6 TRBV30 CAWSRAPGANVLTF TGTGCCTGGAGTAGGGCTCCTGGGGCCAACGTCCTGACTTTC
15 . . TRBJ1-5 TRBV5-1 CASSLEGGPNQPQHF TGCGCCAGCAGCTTGGAGGGGGGCCCCAATCAGCCCCAGCATTTT
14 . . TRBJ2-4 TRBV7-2 CASSSSPAKNIQYF TGTGCCAGCAGCTCATCTCCAGCCAAAAACATTCAGTACTTC
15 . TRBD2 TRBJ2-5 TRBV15 CATSRAGLAKETQYF TGTGCCACCAGCAGGGCGGGACTAGCGAAAGAGACCCAGTACTTC
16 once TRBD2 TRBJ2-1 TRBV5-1 CASSSGLAGGYNEQFF TGCGCCAGCAGCTCCGGACTAGCGGGGGGCTACAATGAGCAGTTCTTC
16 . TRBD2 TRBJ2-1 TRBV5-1 CASRSTSGSLYNEQFF TGCGCCAGCAGGTCGACTAGCGGGAGCCTCTACAATGAGCAGTTCTTC
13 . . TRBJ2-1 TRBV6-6 CASTKRPSYEQFF TGTGCCAGCACAAAAAGGCCTAGCTATGAGCAGTTCTTC
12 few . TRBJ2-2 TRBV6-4 CASSTNTGELFF TGTGCCAGCAGTACGAACACCGGGGAGCTGTTTTTT
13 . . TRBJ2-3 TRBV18 CASSLDARDTQYF TGTGCCAGCTCACTGGACGCGCGGGATACGCAGTATTTT
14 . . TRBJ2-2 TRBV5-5 CASRKTVNTGELFF TGTGCCAGCAGAAAGACAGTGAACACCGGGGAGCTGTTTTTT
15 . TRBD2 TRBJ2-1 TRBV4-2 CASSQGGSGDNEQFF TGTGCCAGCAGCCAGGGCGGGAGTGGGGACAATGAGCAGTTCTTC
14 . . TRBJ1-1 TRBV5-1 CASSLPGENTEAFF TGCGCCAGCAGCTTGCCCGGGGAGAACACTGAAGCTTTCTTT
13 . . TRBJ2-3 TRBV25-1 CASSAPGRDTQYF TGTGCCAGCAGTGCACCAGGGAGGGATACGCAGTATTTT
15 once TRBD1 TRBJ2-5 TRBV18 CASSPGTAKQETQYF TGTGCCAGCTCACCAGGGACAGCAAAGCAAGAGACCCAGTACTTC
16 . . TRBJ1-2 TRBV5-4 CASSLSVWQLAGGYTF TGTGCCAGCAGCTTAAGCGTTTGGCAACTCGCGGGGGGCTACACCTTC
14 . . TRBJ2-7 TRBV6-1 CATDYREETYEQYF TGTGCCACCGACTACAGGGAAGAAACCTACGAGCAGTACTTC
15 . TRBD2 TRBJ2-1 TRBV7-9 CASSLIAGGWNEQFF TGTGCCAGCAGCTTGATAGCGGGAGGATGGAATGAGCAGTTCTTC
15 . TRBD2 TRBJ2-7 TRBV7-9 CASSLAGTSEYEQYF TGTGCCAGCAGCTTAGCGGGGACTAGCGAGTACGAGCAGTACTTC
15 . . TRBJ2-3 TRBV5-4 CASSARRSTVDTQYF TGTGCCAGCAGCGCAAGACGGTCCACAGTAGATACGCAGTATTTT
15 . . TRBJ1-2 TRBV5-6 CASSLSGPRNYGYTF TGTGCCAGCAGCTTGTCTGGCCCTAGAAACTATGGCTACACCTTC
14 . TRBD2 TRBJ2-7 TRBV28 CASSLPGGTYEQYF TGTGCCAGCAGCTTGCCGGGAGGGACCTACGAGCAGTACTTC
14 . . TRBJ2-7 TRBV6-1 CASSGQGNSYEQYF TGTGCCAGCAGTGGTCAGGGAAACTCCTACGAGCAGTACTTC
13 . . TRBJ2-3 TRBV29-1 CSVSVGQGDTQYF TGCAGCGTCTCAGTGGGGCAGGGCGATACGCAGTATTTT
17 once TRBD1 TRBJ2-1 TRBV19 CASSIGGGFASYNEQFF TGTGCCAGTAGTATAGGAGGGGGCTTCGCTTCCTACAATGAGCAGTTCTTC
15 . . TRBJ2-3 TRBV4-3 CASSQDPVAPDTQYF TGCGCCAGCAGCCAAGATCCGGTAGCGCCAGATACGCAGTATTTT
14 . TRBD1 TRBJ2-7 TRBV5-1 CASSLTGVSYEQYF TGCGCCAGCAGCCTGACAGGGGTCTCCTACGAGCAGTACTTC
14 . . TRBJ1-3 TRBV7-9 CASSFLSSGNTIYF TGTGCCAGCAGCTTTCTTAGCTCTGGAAACACCATATATTTT
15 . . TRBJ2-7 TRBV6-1 CASSESRHRSYEQYF TGTGCCAGCAGTGAATCCCGACACCGCTCCTACGAGCAGTACTTC
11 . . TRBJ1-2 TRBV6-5 CASTRGSGYTF TGTGCCAGCACGAGGGGATCGGGCTACACCTTC
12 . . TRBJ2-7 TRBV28 CASGGATYEQYF TGTGCCAGCGGAGGCGCGACCTACGAGCAGTACTTC
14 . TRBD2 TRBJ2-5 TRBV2 CASSGGLAGETQYF TGTGCCAGCAGCGGGGGACTAGCTGGGGAGACCCAGTACTTC
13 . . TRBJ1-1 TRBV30 CAWSRGRGRAAFF TGTGCCTGGAGTAGGGGGAGGGGGAGAGCAGCTTTCTTT
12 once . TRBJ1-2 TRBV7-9 CASSPNSYGYTF TGTGCCAGCAGCCCCAACAGTTATGGCTACACCTTC
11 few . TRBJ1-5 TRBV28 CASSLGQPQHF TGTGCCAGCAGTTTAGGCCAGCCCCAGCATTTT
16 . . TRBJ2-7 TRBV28 CASTPSAGPYSYEQYF TGTGCCAGCACCCCATCGGCAGGCCCATACTCCTACGAGCAGTACTTC
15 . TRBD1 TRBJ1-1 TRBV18 CASSPSTGPAVGAFF TGTGCCAGCTCACCCTCGACAGGGCCCGCTGTTGGGGCTTTCTTT
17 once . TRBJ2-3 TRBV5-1 CASSLVLADRGPDTQYF TGCGCCAGCAGCTTGGTACTAGCGGATAGGGGGCCAGATACGCAGTATTTT
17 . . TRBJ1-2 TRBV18 CASSLVVGPPKLNGYTF TGTGCCAGCTCACTAGTGGTAGGCCCACCGAAACTAAATGGCTACACCTTC
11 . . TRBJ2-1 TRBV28 CASSSTPGQFF TGTGCCAGCAGTTCCACCCCTGGGCAGTTCTTC